The 29 T cell receptor beta chains reported below all come from one sample, sequenced in a study of beta chain features in type 1 diabetes. Antigens for these TCRs are unknown. Findings and caveats of the study: All four CD4+ subsets of Type 1 diabetes patients contained TCRB CDR3s that were moderately but significantly shorter.

The authors reverse transcribed all of the isolated RNA, so sequencing captured expressed TCRB transcripts. Some clones are missing from TCRdb's copy, which holds only in-frame ones; the method was immunoSEQ multiplex PCR. Of approximately 250,000 clones in the sample, 11% are singletons; the top ten hold around 0.017%. What was sequenced was naive CD4+ T cells from blood. All receptors come from a man younger than 40 with type 1 diabetes.

This chain connects TRBV25-1 to TRBJ1-2; no definite D call. The V end was cut by 0 bases, the J end by 4 bases, with 12 bases between. This CDR3 is 15 amino acids long. Germline assignment: CDR1 MGHDK and CDR2 SYGVNS. The CDR3: CASSEYTREAYGYTF. The CDR3 DNA sequence: TGTGCCAGCAGTGAATATACGAGGGAGGCCTATGGCTACACCTTC.

The gene calls are TRBV28 and TRBJ2-5; 10 nucleotides align to TRBD1. The CDR3 loop spans 15 amino acids. CDR1 is MDHEN, CDR2 SYDVKM, per germline. After removal of 6 bases from V and 0 bases from J, the junction contained 4 bases not matched to a gene. The CDR3: CASSGTGAYQETQYF. For the CDR3, the DNA is TGTGCCAGCAGCGGGACAGGGGCGTACCAAGAGACCCAGTACTTC.

The chain has TRBV6-6 and TRBJ2-4; D uncertain. Trimming removed 4 bases from V and 6 bases from J, with 10 bases in between. The germline gives CDR1 MNHNY, CDR2 SVGAGI (reference sequence). The CDR3 consists of 13 residues. CDR3 sequence reads: CASSSGFGNIQYF. The CDR3 nucleotides read TGTGCCAGCAGTTCCGGGTTTGGAAACATTCAGTACTTC.

This clone was recorded a few times. This same CDR3 is encoded by further DNA sequences in the sample. The V and J genes are TRBV6-5 and TRBJ2-3; D remains ambiguous. Trimming removed 0 bases from V and 0 bases from J, with 7 bases in between. The CDR3 covers 15 residues. Germline V CDR1 and CDR2: MNHEY, SVGAGI. In DNA form, the CDR3 reads TGTGCCAGCAGTTACTCGAGACTCAGCACAGATACGCAGTATTTT. This sequence encodes CASSYSRLSTDTQYF.

This rearrangement joins TRBV9 to TRBJ1-2, with 9 bases lining up with TRBD1. Germline-derived CDR1 and CDR2 are SGDLS and YYNGEE. The CDR3 totals 14 residues. V shed 3 bases, J shed 4 bases, and the junction held 4 bases outside the gene matches. This CDR3 is CASSDGQGLYGYTF. In DNA form, the CDR3 reads TGTGCCAGCAGCGATGGACAGGGGCTCTATGGCTACACCTTC. The full variable domain, rest sourced from reference TRBV9 and TRBJ1-2, is DSGVTQTPKHLITATGQRVTLRCSPRSGDLSVYWYQQSLDQGLQFLIQYYNGEERAKGNILERFSAQQFPDLHSELNLSSLELGDSALYFCASSDGQGLYGYTFGSGTRLTVV.

This chain uses TRBV7-3 with TRBJ2-2, with TRBD2 matching 8 bases. Germline-derived CDR1 and CDR2 are SGHTA and FQGTGA. Trimming cost V 3 bases and J 3 bases; bases outside gene matches: 9. The CDR3 runs 17 residues. CDR3 in DNA: TGTGCCAGCAGCTTGGGGGCTAGCGGGTCCTACACCGGGGAGCTGTTTTTT. It codes for CASSLGASGSYTGELFF. Full variable domain (remainder filled in from reference TRBV7-3 and TRBJ2-2): GAGVSQTPSNKVTEKGKYVELRCDPISGHTALYWYRQSLGQGPEFLIYFQGTGAADDSGLPNDRFFAVRPEGSVSTLKIQRTERGDSAVYLCASSLGASGSYTGELFFGEGSRLTVL.

This clone has more than one count but fewer than ten. The same CDR3 is also encoded by other DNA sequences in this sample. The CDR3 protein is CASSLDRFGNQPQHF. CDR3 in DNA: TGTGCCAGCAGCTTAGATCGGTTCGGCAATCAGCCCCAGCATTTT. The chain combines TRBV7-9 with TRBJ1-5; D gene uncertain. Germline-derived CDR1 and CDR2 are SEHNR and FQNEAQ (reference sequence). The V end lost 1 base, the J end lost 2 bases, and 9 bases lay between the germline ends. The CDR3 is made up of 15 amino acids. The full variable domain, with the rest looked up from reference TRBV7-9 and TRBJ1-5, is DTGVSQNPRHKITKRGQNVTFRCDPISEHNRLYWYRQTLGQGPEFLTYFQNEAQLEKSRLLSDRFSAERPKGSFSTLEIQRTEQGDSAMYLCASSLDRFGNQPQHFGDGTRLSIL.

This clone was counted a few times. The chain combines TRBV28 with TRBJ2-7; 8 bases line up with TRBD1. The V gene's germline CDR1 is MDHEN and CDR2 SYDVKM. The V segment lost 6 bases and the J segment 1 base; nucleotides outside the gene matches: 8. This CDR3 is built from 15 residues. This chain's CDR3 is CASRGGQAGSYEQYF. The CDR3 nucleotides are TGTGCCAGCAGAGGGGGACAGGCGGGGTCCTACGAGCAGTACTTC. Looking up the rest from reference TRBV28 and TRBJ2-7 gives the full variable domain: DVKVTQSSRYLVKRTGEKVFLECVQDMDHENMFWYRQDPGLGLRLIYFSYDVKMKEKGDIPEGYSVSREKKERFSLILESASTNQTSMYLCASRGGQAGSYEQYFGPGTRLTVT.

This clone was counted between two and nine times. The rearrangement joins TRBV9 to TRBJ2-7, with D unresolved. Trimming took 0 bases from V and 2 from J, leaving 9 bases between them. Germline CDR1 SGDLS, CDR2 YYNGEE. The CDR3 length is 14 residues. CDR3: CASSVEPGTYEQYF. The CDR3 bases are TGTGCCAGCAGCGTAGAACCAGGTACCTACGAGCAGTACTTC.

This clone was counted between two and nine times. The sample holds other DNA sequences that translate to the same CDR3. The V gene is TRBV28, the J gene TRBJ1-5; 8 nucleotides line up with TRBD1. V shed 4 bases and J 4 bases; nucleotides not matched to a gene: 3. CDR1 and CDR2 (germline): MDHEN, SYDVKM. This CDR3 contains 14 residues. DNA of the CDR3: TGTGCCAGCAGTTCTGGACAGGGTAATCAGCCCCAGCATTTT. Its translation: CASSSGQGNQPQHF.

This clone showed up just a few times. This rearrangement joins TRBV20-1 to TRBJ1-1; D unresolved. The germline CDR1 and CDR2 sequences are DFQATT and SNEGSKA (reference sequence). V was clipped by 3 bases and J by 1 base, with 3 bases between them. This CDR3 has 11 residues. CDR3: CSARRNTEAFF. Here the CDR3 DNA reads TGCAGTGCTAGGAGGAACACTGAAGCTTTCTTT.

This clone was seen a handful of times. The chain employs TRBV18 and TRBJ2-7; D remains ambiguous. Per the germline V gene, CDR1 is KGHSH and CDR2 is LQKENI. The V and J ends lost 4 bases and 4 bases respectively, with 8 bases between them. The CDR3 loop spans 12 amino acids. CDR3 sequence reads: CASSRSGYEQYF. CDR3 DNA sequence: TGTGCCAGCTCACGCTCCGGTTACGAGCAGTACTTC.

This clone was recorded a few times. The chain is built from TRBV2 and TRBJ1-2, with TRBD1 identical over 11 bases. The junction had 8 bases not matched to a gene; V was cut back by 6 bases and J by 8 bases. The germline gives CDR1 SNHLY, CDR2 FYNNEI. The CDR3 spans 14 residues. The CDR3 region has the DNA TGTGCCAGCAGGGGACAGGGGGTATTAGACGGCTACACCTTC. It specifies CASRGQGVLDGYTF.

This chain links TRBV11-2 with TRBJ2-1, with TRBD1 matching 8 bases. V lost 1 base, J lost 6 bases, and 8 bases stayed unmatched. Germline CDR1 is SGHAT and CDR2 is FQNNGV. The CDR3 extends over 16 amino acids. CDR3 region: CASSLVQGVLGNEQFF. Here the CDR3 DNA reads TGTGCCAGCAGCTTAGTACAGGGGGTGCTGGGCAATGAGCAGTTCTTC.

The chain combines TRBV6-6 with TRBJ1-3; no definite D call. The CDR3 has 14 amino acids. V was shortened by 6 bases and J by 0 bases, with 9 bases between the two germline ends. Per germline, CDR1 MNHNY and CDR2 SVGAGI (reference sequence). This chain's CDR3 is CASSRVGSGNTIYF. DNA for the CDR3: TGTGCCAGCAGCCGGGTGGGCTCTGGAAACACCATATATTTT.

This clone was counted a few times. As DNA, the CDR3 is TGTGCCAGCACGGACATCACAACTAATGAAAAACTGTTTTTT. This translates into CASTDITTNEKLFF. V gene TRBV2 combines with J gene TRBJ1-4; the D gene is possibly TRBD1 (5 bases). Per germline, CDR1 SNHLY and CDR2 FYNNEI. The CDR3 is 14 residues long. The V end was cut by 7 bases, the J end by 0 bases, with 9 bases between.

V and J are TRBV28 and TRBJ2-1; 8 nucleotides line up with TRBD1. The V gene's germline CDR1 is MDHEN and CDR2 SYDVKM. Losses at the gene ends were 5 bases for V and 7 bases for J; bases not matched to a gene: 22. This CDR3 contains 19 residues. The CDR3 region has the DNA TGTGCCAGCAGTCCTTTAGGAGGAGGGGGGACAGGTGGGAGGAATGAGCAGTTCTTC. Amino acids: CASSPLGGGGTGGRNEQFF. Looking up the rest from reference TRBV28 and TRBJ2-1 gives the full variable domain: DVKVTQSSRYLVKRTGEKVFLECVQDMDHENMFWYRQDPGLGLRLIYFSYDVKMKEKGDIPEGYSVSREKKERFSLILESASTNQTSMYLCASSPLGGGGTGGRNEQFFGPGTRLTVL.

The sample holds a few counts of this clone. The rearrangement links TRBV18 to TRBJ2-6, with unresolved D. The V and J ends lost 1 base and 2 bases respectively, with 6 bases between them. Germline CDR1 KGHSH, CDR2 LQKENI. The CDR3 has 15 residues. CDR3 residues: CASSPRETGANVLTF. CDR3 sequence (DNA): TGTGCCAGCTCACCACGAGAGACTGGGGCCAACGTCCTGACTTTC.

The V gene is TRBV6-5, the J gene TRBJ2-1, with 9 bases identical to TRBD2. From germline, CDR1 is MNHEY and CDR2 SVGAGI. V lost 6 bases and J lost 2; bases outside the gene matches: 2. There are 14 residues in the CDR3. CDR3 DNA sequence: TGTGCCAGCAGGGGGACTAGCCCCTACAATGAGCAGTTCTTC. Residues: CASRGTSPYNEQFF.

This clone showed up just a few times. The genes are TRBV19 and TRBJ2-2, with 10 bases matching TRBD2. This CDR3 is 15 amino acids long. The V gene end was trimmed by 9 bases and the J gene end by 0 bases; junction bases not matched to a gene: 4. In germline, CDR1 is LNHDA, CDR2 SQIVND (reference sequence). In DNA, the CDR3 is TGTGCCAGCATAGCGGGGGGCCCGAACACCGGGGAGCTGTTTTTT. Its protein is CASIAGGPNTGELFF.

This clone was picked up a small number of times. This chain links TRBV6-6 with TRBJ1-6, with unresolved D. Germline V gene sequence: CDR1 MNHNY, CDR2 SVGAGI (reference sequence). This CDR3 comprises 14 residues. Trimming removed 5 bases from V and 7 bases from J, with 12 bases in between. The CDR3 spells CASSEIVGNSPLHF. In DNA form, the CDR3 reads TGTGCCAGCAGTGAGATAGTCGGGAATTCACCCCTCCACTTT.

With regard to this clone: Other DNA sequences in this specimen translate into the identical CDR3. The chain is built from TRBV11-1 and TRBJ2-7, with 7 bases that match TRBD1. The germline CDR1 and CDR2 sequences are SGHAT and FQDESV (reference sequence). The junction had 1 base not matched to a gene; V was cut back by 5 bases and J by 3 bases. The CDR3 spans 12 residues. CDR3 sequence (DNA): TGTGCCAGCAGCCGACAGGGCTACGAGCAGTACTTC. Translation gives CASSRQGYEQYF.

The chain carries TRBV5-1 and TRBJ2-2, with D possibly being TRBD2 (6 bases). This CDR3 region has 15 residues. V was clipped by 4 bases and J by 6 bases, with 16 bases between them. The germline V gene has CDR1 SGHRS and CDR2 YFSETQ. The CDR3 DNA follows: TGCGCCAGCAGCCCAGCGGGCCGCACGGCCGGGGAGCTGTTTTTT. This translates into CASSPAGRTAGELFF.

A few counts support this clone. This sequence joins TRBV10-3 and TRBJ2-2, with a tentative D call TRBD2 (5 bases). In germline, CDR1 is ENHRY, CDR2 SYGVKD. CDR3 length: 14 amino acids. The V and J ends lost 4 bases and 4 bases respectively, with 10 bases between them. CDR3 bases: TGTGCCATCAGTGTAGGACTCGCCACCGGGGAGCTGTTTTTT. It encodes CAISVGLATGELFF.

The chain joins TRBV7-2 to TRBJ2-7; 8 bases agree with TRBD1. The CDR3 extends over 15 amino acids. Germline lookup yields CDR1 SGHTA and CDR2 FQGNSA. The V gene end was trimmed by 3 bases and the J gene end by 3 bases; junction bases not matched to a gene: 7. CDR3 region: CASSLDRVAGYEQYF. In DNA form, the CDR3 reads TGTGCCAGCAGCTTGGACAGGGTAGCTGGCTACGAGCAGTACTTC.

This clone was picked up a small number of times. The genes are TRBV5-1 and TRBJ2-7, with D uncertain. The CDR3 extends over 15 amino acids. The V and J ends lost 0 bases and 1 base respectively, with 11 bases between them. CDR1 SGHRS and CDR2 YFSETQ come from the germline V gene. The CDR3 nucleotides are TGCGCCAGCAGCTTGGGGGTCGTGGAGTCCTACGAGCAGTACTTC. It codes for CASSLGVVESYEQYF.

This clone has a handful of counts. The chain carries TRBV25-1 and TRBJ2-2, with 12 bases aligning to TRBD1. Germline lookup yields CDR1 MGHDK and CDR2 SYGVNS. Trimming removed 1 base from V and 3 bases from J; junction bases left unmatched: 6. CDR3 length equals 18 residues. The CDR3 loop reads CASSESPGQGAYTGELFF. CDR3 sequence (DNA): TGTGCCAGCAGTGAATCACCGGGACAGGGGGCCTACACCGGGGAGCTGTTTTTT.

The rearrangement joins TRBV27 to TRBJ1-1; 8 bases agree with TRBD1. V was clipped by 4 bases and J by 1 base; unmatched bases: 8. Looked up from germline, CDR1 is MNHEY and CDR2 is SMNVEV (reference sequence). The CDR3 is made up of 16 amino acids. CDR3 in amino acids: CASSSRGGQGNTEAFF. The CDR3 nucleotides read TGTGCCAGCAGTTCCCGGGGTGGACAGGGGAACACTGAAGCTTTCTTT.

This clone was counted between two and nine times. The chain recombines TRBV29-1 with TRBJ1-2; D remains unclear. There are 13 residues in the CDR3. V was trimmed by 3 bases and J by 2 bases, leaving 10 bases between them. Per the germline V gene, CDR1 is SQVTM and CDR2 is ANQGSEA. This chain's CDR3 is CSVEREVNYGYTF. DNA of the CDR3: TGCAGCGTTGAGAGGGAGGTAAACTATGGCTACACCTTC. Together with reference TRBV29-1 and TRBJ1-2, the CDR3 gives the full variable domain: SAVISQKPSRDICQRGTSLTIQCQVDSQVTMMFWYRQQPGQSLTLIATANQGSEATYESGFVIDKFPISRPNLTFSTLTVSNMSPEDSSIYLCSVEREVNYGYTFGSGTRLTVV.